Listed below are T cell receptor beta chains from one sample, sequenced in a study of blood T cell repertoires in COVID-19. TCRdb keeps only in-frame clones here, not all; method: immunoSEQ multiplex PCR. Of around 260,000 clones in the sample, roughly nine tenths were seen once. The sample taken for sequencing was peripheral blood. Receptor source: a woman aged 40 to 50 who had recovered from COVID-19. CDR3s include the opening cysteine and the closing phenylalanine or tryptophan. D genes are given only for firm matches. For some rows the clone size is stated as once, few or many, or as a class when expanded; others skip it.

V: TRBV10-3
J: TRBJ1-2
D: TRBD1
size: .
DNA: TGTGCCATCAGTGGTCAACAGGGGGGTCTAGATGGCTACACCTTC
CDR3: CAISGQQGGLDGYTF

V: TRBV27
J: TRBJ2-3
D: TRBD2
size: .
DNA: TGTGCCAGCAGTTTAATCCCTTTAGGAGCGGGAGGAGATACGCAGTATTTT
CDR3: CASSLIPLGAGGDTQYF

V: TRBV19
J: TRBJ2-3
D: .
size: .
DNA: TGTGCCAGTAGTATAGATGGGGGGAGCACAGATACGCAGTATTTT
CDR3: CASSIDGGSTDTQYF

V: TRBV18
J: TRBJ2-3
D: TRBD2
size: few
DNA: TGTGCCAGCTCACCACCGTCACTAGCGGGAGATACGCAGTATTTT
CDR3: CASSPPSLAGDTQYF

V: TRBV10-3
J: TRBJ1-5
D: .
size: .
DNA: TGTGCCATCAGTAGTGAGGGTGAGCCCCAGCATTTT
CDR3: CAISSEGEPQHF

V: TRBV5-4
J: TRBJ2-7
D: .
size: .
DNA: TGTGCCAGCAGCTTATCGGGAGTTGGTGTTTACGAGCAGTACTTC
CDR3: CASSLSGVGVYEQYF

V: TRBV7-9
J: TRBJ2-7
D: TRBD1
size: .
DNA: TGTGCCAGCAGCTCCCGACAGGGTAGCTACGAGCAGTACTTC
CDR3: CASSSRQGSYEQYF

V: TRBV30
J: TRBJ2-1
D: TRBD2
size: .
DNA: TGTGCCTGGAGTGTAATGACTAGCGATGAGCAGTTCTTC
CDR3: CAWSVMTSDEQFF

V: TRBV7-2
J: TRBJ2-1
D: TRBD2
size: .
DNA: TGTGCCAGCAGGTTAAGCGGGAGGGTTGGCAATGAGCAGTTCTTC
CDR3: CASRLSGRVGNEQFF

V: TRBV28
J: TRBJ2-7
D: .
size: .
DNA: TGTGCCAGCAGTACTAGACTCGGGATTCGCTCCTACGAGCAGTACTTC
CDR3: CASSTRLGIRSYEQYF

V: TRBV7-3
J: TRBJ2-5
D: .
size: .
DNA: TGTGCCAGCAGCCCAGCTGGAGGCGCCCCAGAGACCCAGTACTTC
CDR3: CASSPAGGAPETQYF

V: TRBV19
J: TRBJ1-5
D: TRBD1
size: once
DNA: TGTGCCAGTAGTATCCAGGGGGGCCAGCCCCAGCATTTT
CDR3: CASSIQGGQPQHF

V: TRBV7-6
J: TRBJ2-3
D: .
size: .
DNA: TGTGCCAGCAGCCTGGGGCTAGGAAGCACAGATACGCAGTATTTT
CDR3: CASSLGLGSTDTQYF

V: TRBV7-8
J: TRBJ1-5
D: .
size: .
DNA: TGTGCCAGCAGCTCGCAGTGGCGCAATCAGCCCCAGCATTTT
CDR3: CASSSQWRNQPQHF

V: TRBV11-3
J: TRBJ1-4
D: TRBD1
size: .
DNA: TGTGCCAGCAGCACGGGGGACAGGGCGGGTGAAAAACTGTTTTTT
CDR3: CASSTGDRAGEKLFF

V: TRBV2
J: TRBJ1-1
D: .
size: .
DNA: TGTGCCAGCACCCGATCCACGGGGGGCTGGAACACTGAAGCTTTCTTT
CDR3: CASTRSTGGWNTEAFF

V: TRBV11-2
J: TRBJ2-5
D: TRBD2
size: .
DNA: TGTGCCAGCACCCTAGCGGGACTGTACCAAGAGACCCAGTACTTC
CDR3: CASTLAGLYQETQYF

V: TRBV19
J: TRBJ2-5
D: .
size: few
DNA: TGTGCCAGTAGTATAGGGGACTACCAAGAGACCCAGTACTTC
CDR3: CASSIGDYQETQYF

V: TRBV7-2
J: TRBJ2-1
D: TRBD2
size: few
DNA: TGTGCCAGCAGCTCTATAGCGGGGTCCTACAATGAGCAGTTCTTC
CDR3: CASSSIAGSYNEQFF

V: TRBV4-2
J: TRBJ2-7
D: TRBD2
size: few
DNA: TGTGCCAGCAGCCAATTCGGGACTAACTCCTACGAGCAGTACTTC
CDR3: CASSQFGTNSYEQYF

V: TRBV9
J: TRBJ2-5
D: .
size: .
DNA: TGTGCCAGCAGCGGTGAGACTAGAGCCTACCAAGAGACCCAGTACTTC
CDR3: CASSGETRAYQETQYF

V: TRBV27
J: TRBJ2-2
D: TRBD2
size: .
DNA: TGTGCCAGCAGTTCCTGGACTAGCGGGAGGTTCTCGGGCACCGGGGAGCTGTTTTTT
CDR3: CASSSWTSGRFSGTGELFF

V: TRBV5-1
J: TRBJ2-1
D: .
size: once
DNA: TGCGCCAGCAGCCAATCCAGCGGATACAATGAGCAGTTCTTC
CDR3: CASSQSSGYNEQFF

V: TRBV6-5
J: TRBJ2-7
D: TRBD2
size: .
DNA: TGTGCCAGCAGCTTACTAGCGGGAGACTACGAGCAGTACTTC
CDR3: CASSLLAGDYEQYF

V: TRBV7-2
J: TRBJ2-3
D: TRBD2
size: .
DNA: TGTGCCAGCAGCCTAACCAGACTAGCGGGCACAGATACGCAGTATTTT
CDR3: CASSLTRLAGTDTQYF

V: TRBV7-9
J: TRBJ2-1
D: TRBD2
size: .
DNA: TGTGCCAGCAGCCCAAGGGCGGGAGTTGGGTACAATGAGCAGTTCTTC
CDR3: CASSPRAGVGYNEQFF

V: TRBV9
J: TRBJ2-5
D: TRBD2
size: .
DNA: TGTGCCAGCAGCCAGGGACTAGCGGCGAGCCAAGAGACCCAGTACTTC
CDR3: CASSQGLAASQETQYF

V: TRBV9
J: TRBJ2-5
D: TRBD2
size: .
DNA: TGTGCCAGCAGCCCACGGACTAGCGGACCCGAAGGAGAGACCCAGTACTTC
CDR3: CASSPRTSGPEGETQYF

V: TRBV27
J: TRBJ1-2
D: .
size: .
DNA: TGTGCCAGCAGTTATAGCAGGGCACTTAACTATGGCTACACCTTC
CDR3: CASSYSRALNYGYTF

V: TRBV19
J: TRBJ2-1
D: .
size: .
DNA: TGTGCCAGTAGTATAGATGACGCGGGACCTGAGCAGTTCTTC
CDR3: CASSIDDAGPEQFF

V: TRBV5-4
J: TRBJ1-5
D: TRBD1
size: .
DNA: TGTGCCAGCAGCTTCCAGGGGGCGGGTCAGCCCCAGCATTTT
CDR3: CASSFQGAGQPQHF

V: TRBV19
J: TRBJ2-2
D: TRBD1
size: .
DNA: TGTGCCACCACAGGGGGCATCGGGGAGCTGTTTTTT
CDR3: CATTGGIGELFF

V: TRBV9
J: TRBJ1-1
D: .
size: .
DNA: TGTGCCAGCAGCGTAGACGGGGTTGTTGCTTTCTTT
CDR3: CASSVDGVVAFF

V: TRBV11-2
J: TRBJ1-2
D: TRBD1
size: .
DNA: TGTGCCAGCAGCTCAGGGGGTTATGGCTACACCTTC
CDR3: CASSSGGYGYTF

V: TRBV28
J: TRBJ2-5
D: .
size: .
DNA: TGTGCCAGCAGTCCGGAGGGGGCCTCGAGGGGGGAGACCCAGTACTTC
CDR3: CASSPEGASRGETQYF

V: TRBV6-5
J: TRBJ1-1
D: TRBD1
size: .
DNA: TGTGCCAGCAGTTACTCGGCAGGGGGCCGGGGTACTGAAGCTTTCTTT
CDR3: CASSYSAGGRGTEAFF

V: TRBV5-1
J: TRBJ1-2
D: .
size: .
DNA: TGCGCCAGCAGCTTGGGGGCTGACGGCTACACCTTC
CDR3: CASSLGADGYTF

V: TRBV19
J: TRBJ2-5
D: .
size: few
DNA: TGTGCCAGTAGTGGCCTTCAGGGGTACCAAGAGACCCAGTACTTC
CDR3: CASSGLQGYQETQYF

V: TRBV28
J: TRBJ1-5
D: TRBD1
size: .
DNA: TGTGCCAGCAGTCCACAGGGGGAGGATCAGCCCCAGCATTTT
CDR3: CASSPQGEDQPQHF

V: TRBV6-2/TRBV6-3
J: TRBJ2-7
D: .
size: .
DNA: TGTGCCAGCAGTTGGACGGGGAGCTCCTACGAGCAGTACTTC
CDR3: CASSWTGSSYEQYF

V: TRBV5-1
J: TRBJ2-3
D: TRBD2
size: .
DNA: TGCGCCAGCAGCGTGCCCTCGGGACTAGCAACAGATACGCAGTATTTT
CDR3: CASSVPSGLATDTQYF

V: TRBV6-5
J: TRBJ2-1
D: TRBD1
size: .
DNA: TGTGCCAGCCGACAACCGGGACAGGGGCTAAATGAGCAGTTCTTC
CDR3: CASRQPGQGLNEQFF

V: TRBV6-6
J: TRBJ2-1
D: TRBD2
size: .
DNA: TGTGCCAGCAGCTCTCCTTCTAGCGGGAGTGAGCAGTTCTTC
CDR3: CASSSPSSGSEQFF

V: TRBV30
J: TRBJ1-2
D: .
size: .
DNA: TGTGCCTGGAGTCGGGGGGGTGGGGTGGATGGCTACACCTTC
CDR3: CAWSRGGGVDGYTF

V: TRBV29-1
J: TRBJ2-5
D: TRBD1
size: .
DNA: TGCAGCGCGACGGACAGGGTTTACGAGACCCAGTACTTC
CDR3: CSATDRVYETQYF

V: TRBV9
J: TRBJ2-1
D: .
size: .
DNA: TGTGCCAGCAGCGTAGGAGGGCCAGGCTCCTACAATGAGCAGTTCTTC
CDR3: CASSVGGPGSYNEQFF

V: TRBV5-1
J: TRBJ2-3
D: .
size: .
DNA: TGCGCCAGCAGCTTAACAGGCACAGATACGCAGTATTTT
CDR3: CASSLTGTDTQYF

V: TRBV7-3
J: TRBJ2-5
D: TRBD2
size: .
DNA: TGTGCCAGCAGCTTAACGGTTCCAAGGCTAGCGGGAGATAGAGGGAGGGGGCAAGAGACCCAGTACTTC
CDR3: CASSLTVPRLAGDRGRGQETQYF

V: TRBV24-1
J: TRBJ1-4
D: TRBD1
size: .
DNA: TGTGCCACCAGTGAAGGGACAGGGGGCGGAAAACTGTTTTTT
CDR3: CATSEGTGGGKLFF

V: TRBV7-9
J: TRBJ2-7
D: TRBD2
size: .
DNA: TGTGCCAGCACTCCCGGGGAGCGGGAGGGCCCCTCCTACGAGCAGTACTTC
CDR3: CASTPGEREGPSYEQYF

V: TRBV7-8
J: TRBJ2-1
D: .
size: once
DNA: TGTGCCAGCAGCTTCCGGGACTCCCCTTACAATGAGCAGTTCTTC
CDR3: CASSFRDSPYNEQFF

V: TRBV7-9
J: TRBJ2-4
D: .
size: .
DNA: TGTGCCAGCAGCTTAGAGGGCGGGATAAAAAACATTCAGTACTTC
CDR3: CASSLEGGIKNIQYF

V: TRBV30
J: TRBJ2-3
D: .
size: .
DNA: TGTGCCTGGAGTGGAGCCCTAGATACGCAGTATTTT
CDR3: CAWSGALDTQYF